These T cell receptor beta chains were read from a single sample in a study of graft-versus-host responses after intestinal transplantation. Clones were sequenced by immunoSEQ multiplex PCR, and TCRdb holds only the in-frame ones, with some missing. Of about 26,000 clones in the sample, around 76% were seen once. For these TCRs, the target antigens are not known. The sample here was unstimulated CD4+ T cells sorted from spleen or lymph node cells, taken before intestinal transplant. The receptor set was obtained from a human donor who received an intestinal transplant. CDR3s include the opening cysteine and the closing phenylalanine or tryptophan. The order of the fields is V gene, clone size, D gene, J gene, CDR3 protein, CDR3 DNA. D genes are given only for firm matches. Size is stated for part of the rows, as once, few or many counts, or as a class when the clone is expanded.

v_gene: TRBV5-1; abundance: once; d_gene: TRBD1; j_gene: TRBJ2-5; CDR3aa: CASSLGDRGNQETQYF; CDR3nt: TGCGCCAGCAGCTTGGGTGACAGGGGGAACCAAGAGACCCAGTACTTC
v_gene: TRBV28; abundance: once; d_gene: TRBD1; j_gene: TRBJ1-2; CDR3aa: CASSSGGNYGYTF; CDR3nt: TGTGCCAGCAGTTCAGGGGGTAACTATGGCTACACCTTC
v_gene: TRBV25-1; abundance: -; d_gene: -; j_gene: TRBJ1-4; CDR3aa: CASSDRGYEKLFF; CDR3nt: TGTGCCAGCAGTGACAGGGGTTATGAAAAACTGTTTTTT
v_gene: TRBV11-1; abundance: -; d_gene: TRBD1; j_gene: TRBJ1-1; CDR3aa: CASSLVQGDTEAFF; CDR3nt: TGTGCCAGCAGCTTAGTACAGGGGGACACTGAAGCTTTCTTT
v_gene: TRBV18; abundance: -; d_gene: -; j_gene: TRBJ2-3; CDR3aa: CASSPLPLSQLGTDTQYF; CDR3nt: TGTGCCAGCTCACCACTCCCACTATCGCAATTGGGCACAGATACGCAGTATTTT
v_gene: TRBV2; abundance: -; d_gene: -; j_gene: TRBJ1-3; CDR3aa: CASTLGWGNTIYF; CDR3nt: TGTGCCAGCACCCTCGGCTGGGGAAACACCATATATTTT
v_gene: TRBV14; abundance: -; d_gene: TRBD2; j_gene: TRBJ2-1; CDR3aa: CASSQDRLRTSGGAREQFF; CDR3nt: TGTGCCAGCAGCCAAGACCGACTCCGGACTAGCGGGGGGGCCCGTGAGCAGTTCTTC
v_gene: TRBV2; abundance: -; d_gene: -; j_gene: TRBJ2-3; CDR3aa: CASSERQGRDTQYF; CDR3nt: TGTGCCAGCAGTGAAAGGCAGGGTAGGGATACGCAGTATTTT
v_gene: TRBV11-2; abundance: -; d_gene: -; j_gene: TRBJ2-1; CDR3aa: CASSYQPATNEQFF; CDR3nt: TGTGCCAGCAGCTACCAACCCGCGACCAATGAGCAGTTCTTC
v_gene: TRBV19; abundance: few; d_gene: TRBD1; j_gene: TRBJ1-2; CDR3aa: CASSKTGFYGYTF; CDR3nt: TGTGCCAGTAGTAAGACAGGGTTCTATGGCTACACCTTC
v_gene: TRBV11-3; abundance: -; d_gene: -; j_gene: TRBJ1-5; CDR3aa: CASSLGHSNQPQHF; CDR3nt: TGTGCCAGCAGCTTAGGACATAGCAATCAGCCCCAGCATTTT
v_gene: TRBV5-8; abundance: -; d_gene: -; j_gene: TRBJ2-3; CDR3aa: CASSLAGTGTSTDTQYF; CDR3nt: TGTGCCAGCAGCTTGGCCGGGACGGGGACTAGCACAGATACGCAGTATTTT
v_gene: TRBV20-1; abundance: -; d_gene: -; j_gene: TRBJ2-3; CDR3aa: CSASRATQYF; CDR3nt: TGCAGTGCTAGCCGGGCCACGCAGTATTTT
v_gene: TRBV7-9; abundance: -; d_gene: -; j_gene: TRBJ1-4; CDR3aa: CASSLGTETNEKLFF; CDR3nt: TGTGCCAGCAGCTTAGGGACAGAGACTAATGAAAAACTGTTTTTT
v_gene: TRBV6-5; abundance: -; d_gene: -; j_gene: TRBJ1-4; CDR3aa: CASSYRGEREKLFF; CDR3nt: TGTGCCAGCAGTTACAGGGGCGAGAGGGAAAAACTGTTTTTT
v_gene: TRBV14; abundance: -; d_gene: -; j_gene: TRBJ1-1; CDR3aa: CASSHQGRMNTEAFF; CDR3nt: TGTGCCAGCAGCCACCAGGGCAGGATGAACACTGAAGCTTTCTTT
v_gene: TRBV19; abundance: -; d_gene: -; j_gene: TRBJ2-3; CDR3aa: CASSMGPDTDTQYF; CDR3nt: TGTGCCAGTAGTATGGGACCTGACACAGATACGCAGTATTTT
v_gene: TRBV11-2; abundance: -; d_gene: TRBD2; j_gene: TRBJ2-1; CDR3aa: CASSPYIWASGSSWNEQFF; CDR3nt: TGTGCCAGCAGCCCGTACATCTGGGCTAGCGGGAGTAGTTGGAATGAGCAGTTCTTC
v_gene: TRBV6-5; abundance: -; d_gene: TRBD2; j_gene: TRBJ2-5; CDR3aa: CASSPPREEETQYF; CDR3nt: TGTGCCAGCAGTCCGCCCCGGGAGGAAGAGACCCAGTACTTC
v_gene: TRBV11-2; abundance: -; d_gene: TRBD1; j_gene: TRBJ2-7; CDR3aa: CASSQNRGPIEQYF; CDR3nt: TGTGCCAGCAGCCAAAACAGGGGACCCATCGAGCAGTACTTC
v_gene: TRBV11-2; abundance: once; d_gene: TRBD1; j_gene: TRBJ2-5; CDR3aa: CASSPQGAGETQYF; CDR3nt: TGTGCCAGCAGCCCTCAGGGGGCAGGAGAGACCCAGTACTTC
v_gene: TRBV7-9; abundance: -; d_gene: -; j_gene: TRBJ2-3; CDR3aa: CASSFRGAGRQEDTQYF; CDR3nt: TGTGCCAGCAGCTTCCGTGGGGCGGGGAGACAGGAAGATACGCAGTATTTT